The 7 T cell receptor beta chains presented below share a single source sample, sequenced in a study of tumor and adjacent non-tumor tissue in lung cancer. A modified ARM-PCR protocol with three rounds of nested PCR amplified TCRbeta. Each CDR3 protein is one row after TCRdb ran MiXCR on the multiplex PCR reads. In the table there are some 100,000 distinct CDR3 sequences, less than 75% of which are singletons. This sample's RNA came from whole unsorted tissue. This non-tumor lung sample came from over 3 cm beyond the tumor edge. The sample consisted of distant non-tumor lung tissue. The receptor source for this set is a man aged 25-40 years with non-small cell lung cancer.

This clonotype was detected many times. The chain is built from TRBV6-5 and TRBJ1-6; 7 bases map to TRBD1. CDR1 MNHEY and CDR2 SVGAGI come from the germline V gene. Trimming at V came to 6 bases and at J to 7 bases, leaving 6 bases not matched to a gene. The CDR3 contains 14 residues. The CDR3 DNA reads TGTGCCAGCAGACAGGGGCGGCAGAATTCACCCCTCCACTTT. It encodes CASRQGRQNSPLHF.

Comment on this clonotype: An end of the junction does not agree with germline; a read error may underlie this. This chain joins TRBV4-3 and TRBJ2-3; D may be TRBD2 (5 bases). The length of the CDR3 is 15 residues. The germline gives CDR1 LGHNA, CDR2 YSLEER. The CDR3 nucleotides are TGCGCCAGCAGCCCGTCAACGGGGAACACAGATACGCATTATTTT. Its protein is CASSPSTGNTDTHYF.

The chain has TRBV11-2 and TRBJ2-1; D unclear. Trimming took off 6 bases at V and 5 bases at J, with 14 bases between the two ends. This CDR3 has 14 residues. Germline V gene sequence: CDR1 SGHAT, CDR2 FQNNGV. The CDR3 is CASRLGLVDNEQFF. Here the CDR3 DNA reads TGTGCCAGCAGACTCGGGCTAGTGGACAATGAGCAGTTCTTC.

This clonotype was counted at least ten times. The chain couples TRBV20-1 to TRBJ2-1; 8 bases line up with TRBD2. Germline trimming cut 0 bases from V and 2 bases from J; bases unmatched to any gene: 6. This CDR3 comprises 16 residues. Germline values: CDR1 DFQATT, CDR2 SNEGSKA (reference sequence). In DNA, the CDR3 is TGCAGTGCTAGAGATTGGAGTAGCGGGGCCTACAATGAGCAGTTCTTC. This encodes CSARDWSSGAYNEQFF.

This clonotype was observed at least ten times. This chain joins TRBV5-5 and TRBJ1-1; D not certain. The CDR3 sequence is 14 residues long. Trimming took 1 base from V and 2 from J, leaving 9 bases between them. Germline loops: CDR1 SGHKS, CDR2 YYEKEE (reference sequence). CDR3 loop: CASSLSGSNTEAFF. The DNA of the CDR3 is TGTGCCAGCAGCTTGTCGGGGTCAAACACTGAAGCTTTCTTT. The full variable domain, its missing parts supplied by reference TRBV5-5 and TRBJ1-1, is DAGVTQSPTHLIKTRGQQVTLRCSPISGHKSVSWYQQVLGQGPQFIFQYYEKEERGRGNFPDRFSARQFPNYSSELNVNALLLGDSALYLCASSLSGSNTEAFFGQGTRLTVV.

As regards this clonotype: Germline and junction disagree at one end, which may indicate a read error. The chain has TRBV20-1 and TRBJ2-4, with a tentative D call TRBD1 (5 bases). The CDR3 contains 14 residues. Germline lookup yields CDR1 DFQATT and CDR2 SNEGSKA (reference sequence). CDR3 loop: CSVRAEGVEYIQYF. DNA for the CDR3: TGCAGTGTTAGAGCCGAAGGGGTGGAATACATCCAGTACTTC.

The CDR3 DNA follows: TGTGCCAGCAGCCTCCCTAGTCGGCGCCTGGGCAATGAGCAGTTCTTC. Amino acid sequence: CASSLPSRRLGNEQFF. The chain is built from TRBV11-3 and TRBJ2-1; D call uncertain. This CDR3 has 16 residues. From germline, CDR1 is SGHNT and CDR2 YENEEA. The ends were cut back, 5 bases at V and 6 bases at J, with 20 bases in the middle.